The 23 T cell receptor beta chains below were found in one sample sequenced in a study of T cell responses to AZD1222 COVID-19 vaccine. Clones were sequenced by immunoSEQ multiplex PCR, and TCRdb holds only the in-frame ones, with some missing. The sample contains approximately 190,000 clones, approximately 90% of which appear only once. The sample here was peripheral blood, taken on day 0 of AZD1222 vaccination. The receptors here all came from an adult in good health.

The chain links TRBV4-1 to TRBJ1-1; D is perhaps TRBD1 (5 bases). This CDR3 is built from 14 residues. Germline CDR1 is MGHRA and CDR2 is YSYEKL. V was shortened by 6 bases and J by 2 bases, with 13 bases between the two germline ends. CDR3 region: CASRGDLGNTEAFF. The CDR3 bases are TGCGCCAGCAGGGGGGACCTAGGAAACACTGAAGCTTTCTTT.

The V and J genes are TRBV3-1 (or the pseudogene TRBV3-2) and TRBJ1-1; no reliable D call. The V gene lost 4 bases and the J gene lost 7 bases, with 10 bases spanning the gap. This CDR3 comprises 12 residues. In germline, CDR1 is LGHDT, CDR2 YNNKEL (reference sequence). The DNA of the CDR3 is TGTGCCAGCAGCCTCGTTGAGGGTGAAGCTTTCTTT. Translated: CASSLVEGEAFF.

DNA for the CDR3: TGTGCCAGTAGTATCGCCCCCCATGAGACAGGGGGCCTACTCAATCAGCCCCAGCATTTT. Amino acids: CASSIAPHETGGLLNQPQHF. The chain links TRBV19 to TRBJ1-5, with 10 bases matching TRBD1. Germline V lookup: CDR1 LNHDA, CDR2 SQIVND (reference sequence). V trimming: 3 bases; J trimming: 3 bases; junction bases outside the gene matches: 17. This CDR3 has 20 residues.

CDR3 nucleotide sequence: TGTGCCAGCAGCCCCCCGGCACTACACGGGGCCTATGAGCAGTTCTTC. This codes for CASSPPALHGAYEQFF. The rearrangement joins TRBV7-9 to TRBJ2-1; D possibly matches TRBD1 or TRBD2 (5 bases each). The V end lost 5 bases, the J end lost 8 bases, and 22 bases lay between the germline ends. CDR3 length: 16 residues. In germline, CDR1 is SEHNR, CDR2 FQNEAQ (reference sequence).

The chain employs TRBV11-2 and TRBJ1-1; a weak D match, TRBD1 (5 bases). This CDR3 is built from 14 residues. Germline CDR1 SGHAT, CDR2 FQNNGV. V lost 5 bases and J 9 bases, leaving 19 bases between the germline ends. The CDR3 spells CASSPTSSGPKAFF. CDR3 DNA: TGTGCCAGCAGCCCCACTTCTTCGGGACCTAAAGCTTTCTTT.

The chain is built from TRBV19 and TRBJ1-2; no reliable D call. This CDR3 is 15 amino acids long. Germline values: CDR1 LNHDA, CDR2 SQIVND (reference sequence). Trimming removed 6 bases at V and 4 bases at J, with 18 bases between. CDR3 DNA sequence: TGTGCCAGTAGCCCAACGGACGGCCACCTCTATGGCTACACCTTC. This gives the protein CASSPTDGHLYGYTF.

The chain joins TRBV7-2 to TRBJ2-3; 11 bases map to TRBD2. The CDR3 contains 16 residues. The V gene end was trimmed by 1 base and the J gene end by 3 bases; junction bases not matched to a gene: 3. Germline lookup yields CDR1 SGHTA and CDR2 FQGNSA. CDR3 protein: CASSLVSGRGTDTQYF. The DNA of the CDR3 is TGTGCCAGCAGCTTAGTTAGCGGGAGGGGAACAGATACGCAGTATTTT.

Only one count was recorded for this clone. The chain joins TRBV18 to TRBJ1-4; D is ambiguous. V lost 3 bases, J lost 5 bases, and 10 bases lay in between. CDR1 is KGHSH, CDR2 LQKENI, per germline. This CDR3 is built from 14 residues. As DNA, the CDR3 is TGTGCCAGCTCACCGGTTAGTACCAATGAAAAACTGTTTTTT. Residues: CASSPVSTNEKLFF.

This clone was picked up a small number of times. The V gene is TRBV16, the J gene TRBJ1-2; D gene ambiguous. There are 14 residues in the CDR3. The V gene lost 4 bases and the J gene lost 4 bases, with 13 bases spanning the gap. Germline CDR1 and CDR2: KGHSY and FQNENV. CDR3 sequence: CASSPSREVYGYTF. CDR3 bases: TGTGCCAGCAGCCCGAGTCGGGAGGTCTATGGCTACACCTTC.

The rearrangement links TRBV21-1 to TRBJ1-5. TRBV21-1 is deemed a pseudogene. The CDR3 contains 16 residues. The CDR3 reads CASSYKTGPGNQPQHF. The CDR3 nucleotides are TGTGCCAGCAGCTACAAGACGGGACCGGGCAATCAGCCCCAGCATTTT.

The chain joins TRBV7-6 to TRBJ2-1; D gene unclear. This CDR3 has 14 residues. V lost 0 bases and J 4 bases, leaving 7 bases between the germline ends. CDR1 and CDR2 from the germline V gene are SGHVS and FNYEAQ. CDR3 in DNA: TGTGCCAGCAGCTTAGCTGGCTCTTACAATGAGCAGTTCTTC. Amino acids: CASSLAGSYNEQFF.

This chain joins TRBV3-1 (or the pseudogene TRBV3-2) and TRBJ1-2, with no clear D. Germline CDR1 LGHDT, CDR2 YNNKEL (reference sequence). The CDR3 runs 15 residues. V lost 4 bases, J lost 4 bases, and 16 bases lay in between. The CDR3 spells CASSPSRRHLYGYTF. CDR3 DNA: TGTGCCAGCAGCCCTTCCAGACGACACCTCTATGGCTACACCTTC.

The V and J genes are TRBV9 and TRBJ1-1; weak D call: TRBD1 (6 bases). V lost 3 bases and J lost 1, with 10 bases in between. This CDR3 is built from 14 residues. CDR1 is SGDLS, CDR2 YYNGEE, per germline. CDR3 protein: CASSAMGQNTEAFF. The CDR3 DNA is TGTGCCAGCAGCGCTATGGGACAGAACACTGAAGCTTTCTTT.

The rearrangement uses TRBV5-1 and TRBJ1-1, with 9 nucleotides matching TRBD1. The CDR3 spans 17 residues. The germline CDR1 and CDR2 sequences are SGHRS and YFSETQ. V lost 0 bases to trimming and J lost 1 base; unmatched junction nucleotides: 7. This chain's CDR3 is CASSLVQGAIGNTEAFF. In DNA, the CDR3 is TGCGCCAGCAGCTTGGTACAGGGGGCTATCGGGAACACTGAAGCTTTCTTT.

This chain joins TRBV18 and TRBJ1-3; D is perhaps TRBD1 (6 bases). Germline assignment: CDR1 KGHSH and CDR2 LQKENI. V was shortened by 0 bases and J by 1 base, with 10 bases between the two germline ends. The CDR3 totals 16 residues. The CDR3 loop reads CASSPPFRGSGNTIYF. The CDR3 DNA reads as TGTGCCAGCTCACCACCGTTCAGGGGATCTGGAAACACCATATATTTT.

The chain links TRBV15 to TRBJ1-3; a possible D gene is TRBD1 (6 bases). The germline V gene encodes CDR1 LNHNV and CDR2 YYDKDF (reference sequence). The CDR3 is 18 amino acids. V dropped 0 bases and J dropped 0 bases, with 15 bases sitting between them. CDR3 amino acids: CATSRDWGQGISGNTIYF. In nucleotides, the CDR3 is TGTGCCACCAGCAGAGATTGGGGGCAGGGAATCTCTGGAAACACCATATATTTT.

The CDR3 here is CASKRDTNTEAFF. The CDR3, as DNA: TGTGCCAGCAAAAGGGATACGAACACTGAAGCTTTCTTT. The chain joins TRBV2 to TRBJ1-1, with D unresolved. CDR3 length equals 13 residues. Germline assignment: CDR1 SNHLY and CDR2 FYNNEI. Trimming left V 7 bases short and J 1 base short, with 10 bases between.

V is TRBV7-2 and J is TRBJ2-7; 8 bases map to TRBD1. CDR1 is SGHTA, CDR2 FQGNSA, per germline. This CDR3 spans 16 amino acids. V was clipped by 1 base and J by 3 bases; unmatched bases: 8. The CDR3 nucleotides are TGTGCCAGCAGCTTAGTAGGGGTGACAGGGGACTACGAGCAGTACTTC. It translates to CASSLVGVTGDYEQYF.

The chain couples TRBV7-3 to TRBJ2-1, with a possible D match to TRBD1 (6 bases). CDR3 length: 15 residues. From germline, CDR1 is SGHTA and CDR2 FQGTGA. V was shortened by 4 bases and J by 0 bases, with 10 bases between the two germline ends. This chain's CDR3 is CASSSQGGSYNEQFF. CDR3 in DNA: TGTGCCAGCAGCTCACAGGGTGGCTCCTACAATGAGCAGTTCTTC.

CDR3 in amino acids: CASSVAGGIQETQYF. CDR3 bases: TGTGCCAGCAGCGTAGCCGGCGGGATTCAAGAGACCCAGTACTTC. The rearrangement joins TRBV9 to TRBJ2-5, with a possible D match to TRBD2 (6 bases). The ends were cut back, 0 bases at V and 2 bases at J, with 11 bases in the middle. Germline lookup yields CDR1 SGDLS and CDR2 YYNGEE. CDR3 length equals 15 residues.

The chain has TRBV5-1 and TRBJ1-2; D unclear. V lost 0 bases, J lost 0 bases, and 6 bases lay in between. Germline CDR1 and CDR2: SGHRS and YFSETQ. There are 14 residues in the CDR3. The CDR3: CASSLVVANYGYTF. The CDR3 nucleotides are TGCGCCAGCAGCTTGGTAGTGGCTAACTATGGCTACACCTTC. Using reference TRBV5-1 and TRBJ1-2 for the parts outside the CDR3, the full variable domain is KAGVTQTPRYLIKTRGQQVTLSCSPISGHRSVSWYQQTPGQGLQFLFEYFSETQRNKGNFPGRFSGRQFSNSRSEMNVSTLELGDSALYLCASSLVVANYGYTFGSGTRLTVV.

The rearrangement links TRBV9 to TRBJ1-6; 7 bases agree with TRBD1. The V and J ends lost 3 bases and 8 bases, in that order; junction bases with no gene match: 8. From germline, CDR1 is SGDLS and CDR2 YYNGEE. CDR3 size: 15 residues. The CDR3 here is CASSALTGVDSPLHF. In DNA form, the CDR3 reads TGTGCCAGCAGCGCCCTAACAGGGGTCGATTCACCCCTCCACTTT.

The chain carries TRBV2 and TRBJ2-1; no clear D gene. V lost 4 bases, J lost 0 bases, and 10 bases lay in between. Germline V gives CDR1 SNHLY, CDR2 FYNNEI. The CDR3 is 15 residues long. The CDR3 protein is CASSGYRPSYNEQFF. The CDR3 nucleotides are TGTGCCAGCAGTGGGTACCGACCCTCCTACAATGAGCAGTTCTTC.